The 25 T cell receptor beta chains given below trace back to one sample, sequenced in a study of T cells in Graves' hyperthyroidism and ophthalmopathy. From RNA transcripts, TCR beta CDR3 regions were amplified. The TCR CDR3 first-round RT-PCR relied on the HTBI primer set. TCRdb re-derived calls from the multiplex PCR reads in MiXCR, one entry per CDR3 protein. The sample holds around 760,000 distinct CDR3 sequences; under 45% are singletons and the top ten take around 29%. Sequencing was carried out using blood. Receptors were obtained from a woman aged 35 to 49 with Graves' hyperthyroidism.

This chain links TRBV7-2 with TRBJ2-7; maybe TRBD2 (6 bases). Trimming stripped 3 bases from V and 4 bases from J, with 13 bases between. The CDR3 runs 14 residues. Germline lookup yields CDR1 SGHTA and CDR2 FQGNSA. As DNA, the CDR3 is TGTGCCAGCAGCTTTTATGGGGGGAAATACGAGCAGTACTTC. Protein sequence: CASSFYGGKYEQYF.

About this clonotype: This clone may be a read error of a much larger clone one base away. The chain links TRBV20-1 to TRBJ1-4; D remains ambiguous. The length of the CDR3 is 15 residues. Germline V gene lookup returns CDR1 DFQATT and CDR2 SNEGSKA (reference sequence). V lost 5 bases, J lost 4 bases, and 17 bases lay in between. The CDR3 region is CSAENARALNEKLFF. The CDR3 region has the DNA TGCAGTGCTGAGAACGCCCGGGCGCTTAATGAAAAACTGTTTTTT.

The genes are TRBV2 and TRBJ1-6; 8 positions match TRBD1. Losses at the gene ends were 7 bases for V and 16 bases for J; bases not matched to a gene: 15. There are 14 residues in the CDR3. Per the germline V gene, CDR1 is SNHLY and CDR2 is FYNNEI. Here the CDR3 reads CASKVGQGAGGLHF. CDR3 bases: TGTGCCAGCAAAGTCGGACAGGGAGCTGGGGGTCTCCACTTT. Filled out from reference TRBV2 and TRBJ1-6, the complete variable domain reads EPEVTQTPSHQVTQMGQEVILRCVPISNHLYFYWYRQILGQKVEFLVSFYNNEISEKSEIFDDQFSVERPDGSNFTLKIRSTKLEDSAMYFCASKVGQGAGGLHFGNGTRLTVT.

This clonotype was detected only a few times. V and J are TRBV7-2 and TRBJ2-3; possible D gene TRBD2, 7 bases. The CDR3 sequence is 14 residues long. V dropped 2 bases and J dropped 6 bases, with 12 bases sitting between them. Germline loops: CDR1 SGHTA, CDR2 FQGNSA. Here the CDR3 DNA reads TGTGCCAGCAGCTTACAGGGGCGGGGGGATACGCAGTATTTT. It specifies CASSLQGRGDTQYF.

Only a few counts were recorded for this clonotype. The chain recombines TRBV5-6 with TRBJ1-1; D perhaps matches TRBD1 (5 bases). Trimming took off 4 bases at V and 1 base at J, with 14 bases between the two ends. The CDR3 length is 15 residues. Germline CDR1 reads SGHDT; CDR2 reads YYEEEE. The CDR3 sequence is CASSRGDEENTEAFF. The CDR3 nucleotides are TGTGCCAGCAGCCGGGGGGATGAGGAGAACACTGAAGCTTTCTTT.

On this clonotype: The CDR3 end shows no conserved phenylalanine or tryptophan, and so a read error is likely. The chain uses TRBV7-2 and TRBJ1-6; 8 nucleotides match TRBD1. V dropped 5 bases and J dropped 7; count of bases not matched to a gene: 7. The CDR3 has 15 residues. Germline CDR1 reads SGHTA; CDR2 reads FQGNSA. CDR3 sequence: CASSPGQGFNSPLHL. In DNA, the CDR3 is TGTGCCAGCAGCCCCGGACAGGGTTTCAATTCACCCCTCCACCTT.

This clonotype was seen at least ten times. V is TRBV11-1 and J is TRBJ1-1; D is unresolved. The germline CDR1 and CDR2 sequences are SGHAT and FQDESV (reference sequence). The CDR3 is 16 amino acids. Trimming left V 3 bases short and J 3 bases short, with 17 bases between. The CDR3 DNA is TGTGCCAGCAGCTTGGGCCGGGCCATCCAAGACACTGAAGCTTTCTTT. Encoded protein: CASSLGRAIQDTEAFF.

The chain joins TRBV6-1 to TRBJ1-3; unclear D gene. The V end was cut by 8 bases, the J end by 4 bases, with 3 bases between. The CDR3 is 10 residues long. Germline V gene lookup returns CDR1 MNHNS and CDR2 SASEGT. CDR3 DNA: TGTGCCAGCGCGGGAAACACCATATATTTT. It translates to CASAGNTIYF.

The rearrangement links TRBV27 to TRBJ1-1; TRBD1 matches 9 bases. This CDR3 has 14 amino acids. Germline CDR1 is MNHEY and CDR2 is SMNVEV (reference sequence). The junction had 6 bases not matched to a gene; V was cut back by 6 bases and J by 4 bases. CDR3 bases: TGTGCCAGCAGAGGACAGGGGTGGAGCACTGAAGCTTTCTTT. Amino acids: CASRGQGWSTEAFF.

The chain is built from TRBV13 and TRBJ1-2, with TRBD1 matching 9 bases. Germline-derived CDR1 and CDR2 are PRHDT and FYEKMQ (reference sequence). CDR3 size: 17 residues. The ends lost 6 bases at V and 3 bases at J; junction bases unmatched: 14. The CDR3 reads CASSRYKNRGLDYGYTF. The CDR3 nucleotides read TGTGCCAGCAGTCGATACAAAAACAGGGGGCTAGACTATGGCTACACCTTC.

This clonotype was recorded many times. This chain joins TRBV19 and TRBJ1-4; tentative D call: TRBD1 (5 bases). Germline-derived CDR1 and CDR2 are LNHDA and SQIVND (reference sequence). V lost 3 bases and J 8 bases, leaving 13 bases between the germline ends. CDR3 length equals 14 residues. The CDR3 nucleotides read TGTGCCAGTAGTATCCCAGGGTTCGTAGAAAAACTGTTTTTT. As protein: CASSIPGFVEKLFF.

This clonotype was seen at least ten times. The V gene is TRBV19, the J gene TRBJ1-2; 7 bases are a match to TRBD1. This CDR3 spans 14 amino acids. From germline, CDR1 is LNHDA and CDR2 SQIVND (reference sequence). Losses at the gene ends were 5 bases for V and 5 bases for J; bases not matched to a gene: 8. The CDR3 coding sequence is TGTGCCAGTAGTTTCAGGGACAGACATTATGGCTACACCTTC. Protein sequence: CASSFRDRHYGYTF. Using reference TRBV19 and TRBJ1-2 for the parts outside the CDR3, the full variable domain is DGGITQSPKYLFRKEGQNVTLSCEQNLNHDAMYWYRQDPGQGLRLIYYSQIVNDFQKGDIAEGYSVSREKKESFPLTVTSAQKNPTAFYLCASSFRDRHYGYTFGSGTRLTVV.

This clonotype was recorded many times. This chain uses TRBV12-3 or TRBV12-4 with TRBJ1-5; 10 positions match TRBD1. The CDR3 has 15 residues. The J segment lost 1 base and the V segment lost 5 bases, leaving 2 bases of the junction unmatched. The CDR3: CASSPGQGSNQPQHF. CDR3 in DNA: TGTGCCAGCAGTCCGGGACAGGGGAGCAATCAGCCCCAGCATTTT.

This chain uses TRBV10-2 with TRBJ2-7; D is possibly TRBD2 (6 bases). Germline assignment: CDR1 WSHSY and CDR2 SAAADI. This CDR3 is 12 amino acids long. Written as DNA, the CDR3 is TGTGCCAGCAGGACTACCCCGGGCCCGATAGTCGTA. Encoded protein: CASRTTPGPIVV.

This clonotype was counted ten times or more. V is TRBV20-1 and J is TRBJ2-5, with a tentative D call TRBD2 (5 bases). Per germline, CDR1 DFQATT and CDR2 SNEGSKA (reference sequence). This CDR3 contains 13 residues. V was clipped by 3 bases and J by 3 bases, with 11 bases between them. Written as DNA, the CDR3 is TGCAGTGCTAGGTATCGGGGAGAAGAGACCCAGTACTTC. Translation: CSARYRGEETQYF.

This chain joins TRBV2 and TRBJ2-1; D is undetermined. Per germline, CDR1 SNHLY and CDR2 FYNNEI. CDR3 length: 11 amino acids. The ends were cut back, 8 bases at V and 8 bases at J, with 10 bases in the middle. CDR3 coding DNA: TGTGCCAGCTGGGATATAGATGAGCAGTTCTTC. Its protein is CASWDIDEQFF.

As to this clonotype: A junction end diverges from the germline sequence, so it may reflect a read error. The chain recombines TRBV7-9 with TRBJ2-7; D ambiguous. Germline assignment: CDR1 SEHNR and CDR2 FQNEAQ (reference sequence). The CDR3 covers 13 residues. DNA of the CDR3: TGTGCCAGCAGCTTGGCCGGGTGGTACGAGCAGTGCTTC. Encoded protein: CASSLAGWYEQCF.

This clonotype was detected many times. V gene TRBV19 combines with J gene TRBJ1-2, with D possibly TRBD1 on 6 matching bases. Trimming removed 5 bases at V and 8 bases at J, with 15 bases between. The CDR3 length is 13 residues. The germline gives CDR1 LNHDA, CDR2 SQIVND (reference sequence). This chain's CDR3 is CASSPGDLNGYTF. The CDR3 DNA follows: TGTGCCAGTAGTCCAGGGGACTTAAACGGCTACACCTTC.

This sequence joins TRBV15 and TRBJ2-7, with a weak D call TRBD1 (8 bases). Germline assignment: CDR1 LNHNV and CDR2 YYDKDF (reference sequence). V gave up 8 bases and J gave up 5 bases, with 22 bases separating them. This CDR3 comprises 15 residues. The CDR3 nucleotides read TGTGCCACCGGACGCAGACAGGGGACTATCCACGAGCAGTACTTC. It codes for CATGRRQGTIHEQYF. Full variable domain (missing parts from reference TRBV15 and TRBJ2-7): DAMVIQNPRYQVTQFGKPVTLSCSQTLNHNVMYWYQQKSSQAPKLLFHYYDKDFNNEADTPDNFQSRRPNTSFCFLDIRSPGLGDTAMYLCATGRRQGTIHEQYFGPGTRLTVT.

The chain joins TRBV29-1 to TRBJ2-5; possibly TRBD1 or TRBD2 for D (5 bases each). Trimming took off 6 bases at V and 1 base at J, with 9 bases between the two ends. Per the germline V gene, CDR1 is SQVTM and CDR2 is ANQGSEA. The CDR3 has 12 residues. In nucleotides, the CDR3 is TGCAGCGTCGGGACGGGCCAAGAGACCCAGTACTTC. It yields the protein CSVGTGQETQYF.

V gene TRBV10-1 combines with J gene TRBJ2-7; D uncertain. The J call is in doubt because the DNA end fits TRBJ2-1 better. Germline CDR1 and CDR2: WNHNN and SYGVQD (reference sequence). CDR3 length: 12 amino acids. The CDR3 bases are TGCGCCAGCAGTGCTAGTGGGAATGAGCAGTTCTTC. Its protein is CASSASGNEQFF.

At least ten counts were recorded for this clonotype. This chain links TRBV7-3 with TRBJ1-1; 7 nucleotides align to TRBD1. Germline CDR1 is SGHTA and CDR2 is FQGTGA. CDR3 length: 14 amino acids. J lost 3 bases, V lost 3 bases, and 4 bases had no gene match. The CDR3 nucleotides read TGTGCCAGCAGCTTTCAGGGGGATTACACTGAAGCTTTCTTT. Translated: CASSFQGDYTEAFF.

The chain's CDR3 is CASTEAGRYEQYF. As DNA, the CDR3 is TGTGCCAGCACGGAAGCGGGACGCTACGAGCAGTACTTC. The chain employs TRBV2 and TRBJ2-7, with 7 positions matching TRBD2. Per the germline V gene, CDR1 is SNHLY and CDR2 is FYNNEI. There are 13 residues in the CDR3. With 7 bases clipped from V and 3 bases from J, the junction kept 6 bases outside the gene matches.

The chain joins TRBV10-3 to TRBJ2-7; 14 bases line up with TRBD2. Unmatched junction bases numbered 2, after V lost 2 bases and J lost 5 bases. Germline CDR1 is ENHRY and CDR2 is SYGVKD. This CDR3 comprises 15 residues. Here the CDR3 DNA reads TGTGCCATCAGTGAGGGACTAGCGGGAGGTCACGAGCAGTACTTC. It encodes CAISEGLAGGHEQYF.

V usage is TRBV28 and J usage is TRBJ1-1, with 8 nucleotides matching TRBD1. Unmatched junction bases numbered 11, after V lost 5 bases and J lost 6 bases. The V gene's germline CDR1 is MDHEN and CDR2 SYDVKM. The CDR3 sequence is 15 residues long. The DNA of the CDR3 is TGTGCCAGCAGTCGGGACAGGTCCGTAGACGCTGAAGCTTTCTTT. Translated, it gives CASSRDRSVDAEAFF.